The rows below give T cell receptor beta chains drawn from one sample of a study of cytomegalovirus exposure and HLA in healthy donors. Assay used: immunoSEQ multiplex PCR; TCRdb lists only in-frame clones, some missing. The table counts about 50,000 clones; about 1.1% lies in the top ten. The source material was PBMCs. These receptors came from a woman aged 40 to 50 in good health and CMV-seronegative. Both conserved end residues are part of each CDR3. A D gene is named only where the DNA matches it firmly.

v_call	d_call	cdr3_length	j_call	cdr3_nt	cdr3_aa
TRBV7-9	TRBD1	14	TRBJ1-2	TGTGCCAGCAGCGTGACAGGGGGCGGCTATGGCTACACCTTC	CASSVTGGGYGYTF
TRBV29-1	TRBD2	11	TRBJ2-4	TGCAGCGTTGTCAGGGAGGGCATTCAGTACTTC	CSVVREGIQYF
TRBV5-1	-	14	TRBJ1-5	TGCGCCAGCAGCTTGGCAGGGGTGGGTCAGCCCCAGCATTTT	CASSLAGVGQPQHF
TRBV5-1	TRBD1	15	TRBJ2-7	TGCGCCAGCAGCTTGGGACAGGGGAAGCTATACGAGCAGTACTTC	CASSLGQGKLYEQYF
TRBV5-4	TRBD2	15	TRBJ2-1	TGTGCCAGCAGCTTGATGCTAGCGGGAGACAATGAGCAGTTCTTC	CASSLMLAGDNEQFF
TRBV5-4	-	15	TRBJ1-2	TGTGCCAGCAGCGGAAAACAGGGAGCAAACTATGGCTACACCTTC	CASSGKQGANYGYTF
TRBV4-3	TRBD2	16	TRBJ2-7	TGCGCCAGCAGCCAGTCCAGCACTAGCGGGATTCTCGAGCAGTACTTC	CASSQSSTSGILEQYF
TRBV7-2	TRBD2	14	TRBJ2-1	TGTGCCAGCAGCTTAGCGGGAGGGCGGAATGAGCAGTTCTTC	CASSLAGGRNEQFF
TRBV2	TRBD1	13	TRBJ2-3	TGTGCCAGCGTACAGGGGGCAAAAGATACGCAGTATTTT	CASVQGAKDTQYF
TRBV4-3	-	16	TRBJ2-2	TGCGCCAGCAGCCAAGGGAGGTCCGCGAACACCGGGGAGCTGTTTTTT	CASSQGRSANTGELFF
TRBV28	TRBD2	17	TRBJ2-7	TGTGCCAGCAGTTTAGGGGTTCGACTAGCGGAGAACTACGAGCAGTACTTC	CASSLGVRLAENYEQYF
TRBV7-9	-	15	TRBJ2-5	TGTGCCAGCAGCTCCCGGGACAACGAGGAGGAGACCCAGTACTTC	CASSSRDNEEETQYF
TRBV4-3	TRBD2	17	TRBJ2-7	TGCGCCAGCGCCGGGACTAGCGGGATCCCTTTAGCCTACGAGCAGTACTTC	CASAGTSGIPLAYEQYF
TRBV19	TRBD1	15	TRBJ1-2	TGTGCCAGTAGTAACCGGGACAGGGGGCGGGATGGCTACACCTTC	CASSNRDRGRDGYTF
TRBV7-2	-	15	TRBJ2-5	TGTGCCAGCAGCTTAGCCCCCGGGAGTGCAGAGACCCAGTACTTC	CASSLAPGSAETQYF
TRBV7-9	-	14	TRBJ2-7	TGTGCCAGCAGCTTAGAGGGGCACTCCTACGAGCAGTACTTC	CASSLEGHSYEQYF
TRBV19	TRBD2	17	TRBJ2-4	TGTGCCAGTAGTACCCTAGCGGGAGGGAGGTCCAAAAACATTCAGTACTTC	CASSTLAGGRSKNIQYF
TRBV6-5	TRBD1	14	TRBJ1-4	TGTGCCAGCAGAAGACAGGGACTTCCCGAAAAACTGTTTTTT	CASRRQGLPEKLFF
TRBV7-8	TRBD1	16	TRBJ1-5	TGTGCCAGCAGCCCGGGGACAGGGACTCGCAATCAGCCCCAGCATTTT	CASSPGTGTRNQPQHF
TRBV6-1	-	14	TRBJ1-2	TGTGCCAGCAGCGAACAGGGTTCCAACTATGGCTACACCTTC	CASSEQGSNYGYTF
TRBV28	-	12	TRBJ1-4	TGTGCCAGCAGTTTATCAGCGGAAAAACTGTTTTTT	CASSLSAEKLFF
TRBV7-9	TRBD2	14	TRBJ2-3	TGTGCCAGCAGCTTTCGGCCTAGCGGTGATACGCAGTATTTT	CASSFRPSGDTQYF
TRBV29-1	TRBD2	15	TRBJ2-3	TGCAGCGTTGGGGCTAGCGGACTACGCACAGATACGCAGTATTTT	CSVGASGLRTDTQYF
TRBV19	-	17	TRBJ2-6	TGTGCCAGTAATACCGGGACATTCGCCTCTGGGGCCAACGTCCTGACTTTC	CASNTGTFASGANVLTF
TRBV27	-	15	TRBJ1-5	TGTGCCAGCAGTATTTACAGGGATAGCAATCAGCCCCAGCATTTT	CASSIYRDSNQPQHF
TRBV6-5	-	12	TRBJ1-1	TGTGCCAGCAGTCTCATCGGAGCTGAAGATTTCTTT	CASSLIGAEDFF
TRBV7-9	-	14	TRBJ1-1	TGTGCCAGCAGCTTAGGCAGGGATAGGACTGAAGCTTTCTTT	CASSLGRDRTEAFF
TRBV28	-	12	TRBJ1-1	TGTGCCGGGAGGGGAGCGAACACTGAAGCTTTCTTT	CAGRGANTEAFF
TRBV28	-	13	TRBJ1-2	TGTGCCAGCAGTTTCGGGGGTTCCTATGGCTACACCTTC	CASSFGGSYGYTF
TRBV15	-	12	TRBJ1-5	TGTGCCACCAGAAGAAGTACAGAATCCCAGCATTTT	CATRRSTESQHF
TRBV2	-	14	TRBJ1-2	TGTGCCAGCCTCGACGGGGGTTTAAGTAGTGGCTACACCTTC	CASLDGGLSSGYTF
TRBV6-5	-	13	TRBJ2-2	TGTGCCAGCGCTCTCTGGGGGGCCGGGGAGCTGTTTTTT	CASALWGAGELFF
TRBV4-1	-	15	TRBJ2-1	TGCGCCAGCCGACTCCCGGATTCTTCTTACAATGAGCAGTTCTTC	CASRLPDSSYNEQFF
TRBV7-9	-	15	TRBJ1-1	TGTGCCCCGCCGTCGAGGGGGACCGAGAACACTGAAGCTTTCTTT	CAPPSRGTENTEAFF
TRBV7-9	TRBD2	15	TRBJ2-1	TGTGCCAGCAGCCGTACTAGCGGGAGCTTATATGAGCAGTTCTTC	CASSRTSGSLYEQFF
TRBV7-8	-	13	TRBJ2-7	TGTGCCAGCAGCCCGACCTCAACGGGGGAGCAGTACTTC	CASSPTSTGEQYF
TRBV5-4	TRBD1	12	TRBJ1-4	TGTGCCAGCAGCATGGACAGGCGGGAAGAGTTTTTT	CASSMDRREEFF
TRBV4-3	TRBD1	13	TRBJ2-7	TGCGCCAGCAGCCACGGGACAGCCTACGAGCAGTACTTC	CASSHGTAYEQYF
TRBV7-6	TRBD2	16	TRBJ2-3	TGTGCCAGCAGCTCCCTCGCGGGAGGCAGCACAGATACGCAGTATTTT	CASSSLAGGSTDTQYF
TRBV18	TRBD2	16	TRBJ2-1	TGTGCCAGCTCACCCCGAGGGGCGTCTGGGGGGGATGAGCAGTTCTTC	CASSPRGASGGDEQFF
TRBV27	TRBD2	15	TRBJ2-7	TGTGCCAGCAGACCAACTAGCGGGAGGGCCTACGAGCAGTACTTC	CASRPTSGRAYEQYF
TRBV4-1	-	15	TRBJ2-1	TGCGCCAGCAGCCAAACAGGAGACTCCTACAATGAGCAGTTCTTC	CASSQTGDSYNEQFF
TRBV28	-	14	TRBJ2-7	TGTGCCAGCAGTTTATACCCAGGGACCTACGAGCAGTACTTC	CASSLYPGTYEQYF
TRBV5-6	-	15	TRBJ2-4	TGTGCCAGCAGCCTAGGACCTCAGGGTAGCAACATTCAGTACTTC	CASSLGPQGSNIQYF
TRBV5-6	-	15	TRBJ2-5	TGTGCCAGCAGCTTGGGCGGGACAGTTCAAGAGACCCAGTACTTC	CASSLGGTVQETQYF
TRBV5-1	-	14	TRBJ2-3	TGCGCCAGCAGCCGAAAGGAGATCACAGATACGCAGTATTTT	CASSRKEITDTQYF
TRBV2	-	15	TRBJ2-1	TGTGCCAGCAGCAGACTAGGCGGGGATTACAATGAGCAGTTCTTC	CASSRLGGDYNEQFF
TRBV18	TRBD2	16	TRBJ2-2	TGTGCCAGCTCCCTGGGCCTAGCGGAGTTCACCGGGGAGCTGTTTTTT	CASSLGLAEFTGELFF
TRBV5-4	-	14	TRBJ1-2	TGTGCCAGCAGCTTGGCCGTAGATATTGGTGGCTACACCTTC	CASSLAVDIGGYTF
TRBV6-6	TRBD1	13	TRBJ1-5	TGTGCCAGCAGCCTGACAGGGGGTCAGCCCCAGCATTTT	CASSLTGGQPQHF
TRBV27	-	16	TRBJ1-2	TGTGCCAGCAGTTTATCGAGCGAGGGTGCGGGGAATGGCTACACCTTC	CASSLSSEGAGNGYTF